These T cell receptor beta chains were read from a single sample in a study of T cells expressing NK-cell markers. TCRdb derives one entry per CDR3 protein from the 5' RACE reads, leaving out DNA. The listing records about 260,000 distinct CDR3 sequences. Input material: blood T cells: a sorted CD56 or NKG2C T cell subset, CD4+ or CD8+ T cells, or bulk PBMC T cells (not recorded which). Receptor source: a woman aged 18-70 years in good health. Both conserved end residues are part of each CDR3.

CASSYRTGTGGIGELFF	TRBV6-5	TRBJ2-2
CASSLAGPGAKAYGYTF	TRBV5-5	TRBJ1-2
CASSPGGAGNYGYTF	TRBV9	TRBJ1-2
CASRGSGGANNEQFF	TRBV4-3	TRBJ2-1
CASSDGTAAYEQYF	TRBV9	TRBJ2-7
CASSRTGQTGNTIYF	TRBV7-8	TRBJ1-3
CASSLYRTTAFRGQETQYF	TRBV11-1	TRBJ2-5
CASSGRQGRGTDTQYF	TRBV6-1	TRBJ2-3
CASSGWTGSTDTQYF	TRBV6-1	TRBJ2-3
CASSRLAGVTGELFF	TRBV6-1	TRBJ2-2
CAWSDGTGIETQYF	TRBV30	TRBJ2-5
CASRNGGNTGELFF	TRBV12-3/TRBV12-4	TRBJ2-2
CASGGHLYEQYF	TRBV2	TRBJ2-7
CSARTSGGGNSPLHF	TRBV20-1	TRBJ1-6
CSVGGGNYGYTF	TRBV29-1	TRBJ1-2
CASSPPPGDQADTQYF	TRBV5-1	TRBJ2-3
CASSPHYTDTQYF	TRBV18	TRBJ2-3
CASSYYPNTDTQYF	TRBV6-2/TRBV6-3	TRBJ2-3
CASSRRDRGYEQYF	TRBV7-2	TRBJ2-7
CASSPVLLSGELFF	TRBV12-3/TRBV12-4	TRBJ2-2
CASSLAGTGANNEQFF	TRBV7-2	TRBJ2-1
CASSLTTGGETQYF	TRBV5-1	TRBJ2-5
CASSPGGGAPKNIQYF	TRBV4-2	TRBJ2-4
CASSIDTISNQPQHF	TRBV12-3/TRBV12-4	TRBJ1-5
CSVPREGAPLYQETQYF	TRBV29-1	TRBJ2-5
CASSLWARGSSTFYEQYF	TRBV28	TRBJ2-7
CASRRGLNYEQYF	TRBV27	TRBJ2-7
CASRSQVTEAFF	TRBV2	TRBJ1-1
CASSLWGGEQYF	TRBV12-3/TRBV12-4	TRBJ2-7
CASSLAGRGGHDETQYF	TRBV5-4	TRBJ2-5
CASSLGQDSNQPQHF	TRBV7-2	TRBJ1-5